The 29 T cell receptor beta chains below all came from one sample that was sequenced in a study of T cells in Graves' hyperthyroidism and ophthalmopathy. RNA transcripts provided the source from which TCR beta CDR3 regions were amplified. When the TCR CDR3 underwent first-round RT-PCR, the HTBI primer set was used. TCRdb passed the multiplex PCR reads through MiXCR, listing each CDR3 protein once. The sample includes 370,000 or so distinct CDR3 sequences, around 14% of them seen just once. What was sequenced was blood. The receptors stem from a woman between 18 and 29 years old with Graves' hyperthyroidism that later progressed to Graves' ophthalmopathy.

This clonotype appeared many times. The V and J genes are TRBV5-1 and TRBJ2-7, with D tentatively TRBD2 (6 bases). This CDR3 spans 15 amino acids. The V gene's germline CDR1 is SGHRS and CDR2 YFSETQ. Trimming removed 0 bases at V and 5 bases at J, with 15 bases between. The chain's CDR3 is CASSLARERAHEQYF. CDR3 DNA: TGCGCCAGCAGCTTGGCCCGAGAGCGGGCCCACGAGCAGTACTTC.

The sample holds many counts of this clonotype. The V and J genes are TRBV6-1 and TRBJ1-1, with D possibly matching TRBD1 (6 bases). This CDR3 has 11 amino acids. Trimming took off 9 bases at V and 6 bases at J, with 11 bases between the two ends. CDR1 is MNHNS and CDR2 is SASEGT in the germline V gene. The CDR3 coding sequence is TGTGCCAGTTTCAGGACAGCTGAAGCTTTCTTT. This encodes CASFRTAEAFF.

As to this clonotype: The CDR3 carries no conserved terminal phenylalanine or tryptophan, so it likely arises from a read error. The J gene is TRBJ2-1, the V gene TRBV20-1, with TRBD2 matching over 8 bases. The CDR3 is 16 amino acids. Trimming took 4 bases from V and 6 from J; bases not matched to a gene: 14. Germline V gene sequence: CDR1 DFQATT, CDR2 SNEGSKA (reference sequence). In DNA, the CDR3 is TGCAGTGCTACGGTTAGCGGGGATCTCCCAGGCAATGAGCAGTTCTCC. Translated: CSATVSGDLPGNEQFS.

About this clonotype: A much larger clonotype is one base distant, so this may be a read error. The chain has TRBV27 and TRBJ2-5; a weak D match, TRBD2 (6 bases). The germline V gene encodes CDR1 MNHEY and CDR2 SMNVEV (reference sequence). V lost 2 bases, J lost 7 bases, and 17 bases lay in between. CDR3 length equals 15 residues. The CDR3 is CASSLTSGSYGTQYF. CDR3 DNA: TGTGCCAGCAGTTTAACGAGCGGGTCTTACGGGACCCAGTACTTC.

The sample holds one count of this clonotype. V is TRBV7-2 and J is TRBJ1-1; D is perhaps TRBD1 (5 bases). Trimming stripped 5 bases from V and 5 bases from J, with 15 bases between. CDR1 is SGHTA, CDR2 FQGNSA, per germline. This CDR3 spans 14 amino acids. CDR3 DNA sequence: TGTGCCAGCAGCAGTCTGGGGCAGGGTACTGAAGCTTTCTTT. It encodes CASSSLGQGTEAFF. The full variable domain, in which reference TRBV7-2 and TRBJ1-1 provide the parts outside the CDR3, is GAGVSQSPSNKVTEKGKDVELRCDPISGHTALYWYRQSLGQGLEFLIYFQGNSAPDKSGLPSDRFSAERTGGSVSTLTIQRTQQEDSAVYLCASSSLGQGTEAFFGQGTRLTVV.

This clonotype has at least ten counts. At one end, the junction sequence differs from germline, possibly due to a read error. J is TRBJ2-7 and V is TRBV5-1, with D unresolved. Germline CDR1 SGHRS, CDR2 YFSETQ. This CDR3 has 11 amino acids. The CDR3 protein is CASSFLGEQYF. The CDR3 DNA follows: TGTGCCAGCAGTTTCCTCGGCGAGCAGTACTTC.

This clonotype has ten or more counts. The J gene is TRBJ2-1, the V gene TRBV7-8, with D perhaps TRBD2 (7 bases). Germline V CDR1 and CDR2: SGHVS, FQNEAQ. This CDR3 is 16 amino acids long. With 1 base removed from V and 8 bases from J, the gap between germline ends came to 18 bases. The CDR3, as DNA: TGTGCCAGCAGCTTAGTGTTGGGGAGGGGGAGGGATGAGCAGTTCTTC. Translation gives CASSLVLGRGRDEQFF.

This clonotype was observed many times. The chain uses TRBV28 and TRBJ2-3, with 9 nucleotides matching TRBD1. In germline, CDR1 is MDHEN, CDR2 SYDVKM. This CDR3 has 16 residues. V was clipped by 3 bases and J by 1 base; unmatched bases: 5. CDR3 sequence (DNA): TGTGCCAGCAGTTTGGGACAGGGCTTTCGCACAGATACGCAGTATTTT. Translated: CASSLGQGFRTDTQYF.

This clonotype appeared a few times. V usage is TRBV27 and J usage is TRBJ2-7; maybe TRBD2 (6 bases). The V gene's germline CDR1 is MNHEY and CDR2 SMNVEV (reference sequence). The CDR3 length is 13 residues. V lost 5 bases and J lost 0, with 8 bases in between. CDR3 loop: CASSGTASYEQYF. CDR3 nucleotides: TGTGCCAGCAGTGGGACTGCCTCCTACGAGCAGTACTTC.

This clonotype came up many times. The gene calls are TRBV6-2 or TRBV6-3 and TRBJ2-5; 8 bases are shared with TRBD1. This CDR3 has 15 residues. Germline V gene sequence: CDR1 MNHEY, CDR2 SVGEGT. The junction had 13 bases not matched to a gene; V was cut back by 8 bases and J by 5 bases. DNA of the CDR3: TGTGCCAGCCGAGCGGCACAGGGGGTCGGGGAGACCCAGTACTTC. Translation gives CASRAAQGVGETQYF.

In this sample, this clonotype turned up many times. The V and J genes are TRBV27 and TRBJ2-1, with a possible D match to TRBD1 (5 bases). From germline, CDR1 is MNHEY and CDR2 SMNVEV (reference sequence). The V end lost 3 bases, the J end lost 6 bases, and 6 bases lay between the germline ends. This CDR3 is built from 12 residues. This chain's CDR3 is CASSFQGNEQFF. The CDR3 nucleotides are TGTGCCAGCAGTTTTCAGGGCAATGAGCAGTTCTTC.

This clonotype was counted ten times or more. The chain combines TRBV20-1 with TRBJ2-2; the D gene is possibly TRBD2 (6 bases). V lost 0 bases to trimming and J lost 7 bases, with 18 bases between them. The CDR3 extends over 16 amino acids. Germline CDR1 is DFQATT and CDR2 is SNEGSKA (reference sequence). The CDR3 DNA sequence: TGCAGTGCTAGAGATCCTGGCGGGAAGGGTGACGGGGAGCTGTTTTTT. This sequence encodes CSARDPGGKGDGELFF.

Many counts were recorded for this clonotype. The chain recombines TRBV6-1 with TRBJ2-7; 9 bases line up with TRBD1. CDR3 length: 16 amino acids. After removal of 3 bases from V and 1 base from J, the junction contained 7 bases not matched to a gene. Germline lookup yields CDR1 MNHNS and CDR2 SASEGT. CDR3 DNA sequence: TGTGCCAGCAGTGAGGCCGACAGGGGGTCGTCCTACGAGCAGTACTTC. This encodes CASSEADRGSSYEQYF.

This clonotype was recorded a few times. V is TRBV10-2 and J is TRBJ2-3, with 13 positions matching TRBD2. V shed 0 bases, J shed 0 bases, and the junction held 15 bases outside the gene matches. The germline V gene has CDR1 WSHSY and CDR2 SAAADI. This CDR3 is built from 22 residues. CDR3 DNA sequence: TGCGCCAGCAGTGAGTCGAGCAGACTAACTAGCGGGAGGGCTATTAGCACAGATACGCAGTATTTT. Its translation is CASSESSRLTSGRAISTDTQYF.

The chain is built from TRBV6-1 and TRBJ2-1, with D tentatively TRBD1 (6 bases). Germline V CDR1 and CDR2: MNHNS, SASEGT. The CDR3 has 16 residues. The V end was cut by 7 bases, the J end by 5 bases, with 21 bases between. The CDR3 sequence: CASTDFTGTKDNEQFF. The CDR3 DNA follows: TGTGCCAGCACTGACTTCACCGGGACAAAGGACAATGAGCAGTTCTTC.

This clonotype was observed many times. This chain uses TRBV10-2 with TRBJ2-2; D gene ambiguous. The V end was cut by 0 bases, the J end by 7 bases, with 0 bases between. Germline values: CDR1 WSHSY, CDR2 SAAADI. There are 11 residues in the CDR3. CDR3 amino acids: CASSESGELFF. DNA for the CDR3: TGCGCCAGCAGTGAGTCCGGGGAGCTGTTTTTT.

This clonotype was seen repeatedly, ten times or more. The chain carries TRBV9 and TRBJ1-1; D call uncertain. CDR1 is SGDLS and CDR2 is YYNGEE in the germline V gene. Deletions cut 3 bases from V and 0 bases from J, with 9 bases between. The CDR3 is 14 amino acids. CDR3 sequence (DNA): TGTGCCAGCAGCGAAACAAGCTTGAACACTGAAGCTTTCTTT. It encodes CASSETSLNTEAFF.

This clonotype has ten or more counts. The V and J genes are TRBV28 and TRBJ2-1, with 9 bases identical to TRBD1. Germline V gene sequence: CDR1 MDHEN, CDR2 SYDVKM. This CDR3 region has 15 residues. The V gene end was trimmed by 6 bases and the J gene end by 4 bases; junction bases not matched to a gene: 7. In nucleotides, the CDR3 is TGTGCCAGCAGCCTCCGGGACAGGGAATACAATGAGCAGTTCTTC. Translation gives CASSLRDREYNEQFF.

This clonotype was observed at least ten times. The chain joins TRBV28 to TRBJ2-7; no clear D. The germline CDR1 and CDR2 sequences are MDHEN and SYDVKM. This CDR3 is built from 12 residues. Trimming removed 7 bases at V and 5 bases at J, with 12 bases between. The CDR3 region has the DNA TGTGCCAGCACCTATGGGGTCCACGAGCAGTACTTC. Translation gives CASTYGVHEQYF.

This clonotype has only a few counts. The V call is TRBV15, the J call TRBJ2-3; 12 bases agree with TRBD1. CDR3 length equals 18 residues. V lost 1 base to trimming and J lost 3 bases; unmatched junction nucleotides: 8. Germline CDR1 LNHNV, CDR2 YYDKDF (reference sequence). CDR3 DNA: TGTGCCACCAGCAGAGCGGGGGGGGGACAGGGGGCGACAGATACGCAGTATTTT. Translation: CATSRAGGGQGATDTQYF.

This clonotype has ten or more counts. The genes are TRBV12-5 and TRBJ1-1, with 8 bases aligning to TRBD1. CDR1 is LGHNT and CDR2 is FRNRAP in the germline V gene. The V and J ends lost 7 bases and 3 bases, in that order; junction bases with no gene match: 13. CDR3 length: 16 amino acids. This CDR3 reads CASAHPTGEPDTEAFF. The CDR3 bases are TGTGCTAGTGCCCACCCGACAGGGGAACCGGACACTGAAGCTTTCTTT.

This rearrangement joins TRBV20-1 to TRBJ2-1; 7 bases line up with TRBD2. After removal of 3 bases from V and 5 bases from J, the junction contained 10 bases not matched to a gene. The germline CDR1 and CDR2 sequences are DFQATT and SNEGSKA (reference sequence). There are 15 residues in the CDR3. CDR3 loop: CSASAFKRGDNEQFF. In DNA form, the CDR3 reads TGCAGTGCTAGTGCTTTCAAGCGGGGCGACAATGAGCAGTTCTTC.

This clonotype was detected many times. This chain uses TRBV12-3 or TRBV12-4 with TRBJ2-4; maybe TRBD1 (6 bases). CDR3 size: 16 residues. V was cut by 2 bases and J by 3 bases, with 14 bases left in between. As DNA, the CDR3 is TGTGCCAGCAGTTTAAGGTTGAGGGACAACAAAAACATTCAGTACTTC. Translation: CASSLRLRDNKNIQYF.

Many counts were recorded for this clonotype. This rearrangement joins TRBV7-2 to TRBJ2-3; D gene uncertain. Germline V gives CDR1 SGHTA, CDR2 FQGNSA. Trimming pared 5 bases from V and 0 bases from J, leaving 15 bases between. The CDR3 contains 16 residues. CDR3 nucleotide sequence: TGTGCCAGCAGCCGGCGGAAGACCTCTAGCACAGATACGCAGTATTTT. It codes for CASSRRKTSSTDTQYF.

The rearrangement joins TRBV12-3 or TRBV12-4 to TRBJ2-1; no reliable D call. This CDR3 is 12 amino acids long. V was cut by 2 bases and J by 8 bases, with 7 bases left in between. CDR3 region: CASSLKPHEQFF. CDR3 sequence (DNA): TGTGCCAGCAGTTTAAAGCCTCATGAGCAGTTCTTC.

This clonotype showed up just a few times. The V and J genes are TRBV6-1 and TRBJ2-5; TRBD2 matches 9 bases. V trimming: 5 bases; J trimming: 0 bases; junction bases outside the gene matches: 7. This CDR3 has 16 amino acids. In germline, CDR1 is MNHNS, CDR2 SASEGT. In nucleotides, the CDR3 is TGTGCCAGCAGTTCCCTCAGCGGGAGGTACCAAGAGACCCAGTACTTC. It yields the protein CASSSLSGRYQETQYF.

A few counts support this clonotype. The chain is built from TRBV5-6 and TRBJ1-1; a possible D gene is TRBD1 (5 bases). Germline-derived CDR1 and CDR2 are SGHDT and YYEEEE. Trimming shortened V by 3 bases and J by 1 base, and 13 bases separated the two germline ends. The CDR3 loop spans 15 amino acids. CDR3 sequence reads: CASSWAGRPNTEAFF. CDR3 coding DNA: TGTGCCAGCAGCTGGGCGGGACGGCCGAACACTGAAGCTTTCTTT.

To note about this clonotype: A much larger clone differs by one base, so this may be a read error. The chain carries TRBV20-1 and TRBJ1-2; a possible D gene is TRBD1 (5 bases). Trimming stripped 0 bases from V and 8 bases from J, with 13 bases between. The CDR3 totals 13 residues. The germline V gene encodes CDR1 DFQATT and CDR2 SNEGSKA (reference sequence). CDR3 coding DNA: TGCAGTGCTAGAGATAGGGCAGGGCTGGGCTACACCTTC. It yields the protein CSARDRAGLGYTF.

This clonotype was detected many times. The rearrangement uses TRBV3-1 and TRBJ1-5; D unclear. V dropped 2 bases and J dropped 0 bases, with 5 bases sitting between them. CDR3 length equals 14 residues. Germline assignment: CDR1 LGHDT and CDR2 YNNKEL (reference sequence). DNA for the CDR3: TGTGCCAGCAGCCAACGGGGTAGCAATCAGCCCCAGCATTTT. Protein product: CASSQRGSNQPQHF.